This entry lists 14 T cell receptor beta chains sequenced from one sample in a study of T cell changes during pregnancy in multiple sclerosis. Assay: immunoSEQ multiplex PCR; the TCRdb copy retains only in-frame clones and omits some. The sample carries approximately 100,000 clones, about 90% recorded once. Sequenced here: peripheral blood, sampled in the second trimester of pregnancy. These receptors came from a female donor with multiple sclerosis, enrolled in a pregnancy study.

The CDR3 here is CAISGDRGRGQPQHF. Written as DNA, the CDR3 is TGTGCCATCAGCGGTGACAGGGGGCGAGGTCAGCCCCAGCATTTT. The chain couples TRBV10-3 to TRBJ1-5; TRBD1 matches 10 bases. J was trimmed by 6 bases and V by 6 bases; bases with no gene match: 8. CDR1 and CDR2 from the germline V gene are ENHRY and SYGVKD. CDR3 length: 15 residues.

This chain connects TRBV5-4 to TRBJ2-1, with TRBD2 matching over 7 bases. Unmatched junction bases numbered 4, after V lost 1 base and J lost 9 bases. CDR1 and CDR2 (germline): SGHNT, YYREEE (reference sequence). This CDR3 contains 13 residues. The DNA of the CDR3 is TGTGCCAGCAGCTTGTGGGGGGGGAGTGAGCAGTTCTTC. Encoded protein: CASSLWGGSEQFF.

The chain is built from TRBV14 and TRBJ2-1; D gene unclear. This CDR3 spans 19 amino acids. Trimming left V 0 bases short and J 9 bases short, with 27 bases between. Germline lookup yields CDR1 SGHDN and CDR2 FVKESK. CDR3 bases: TGTGCCAGCAGCCAAGACAACGGCTTTGACTCCCGCGGTCGTAGTGAGCAGTTCTTC. Its translation is CASSQDNGFDSRGRSEQFF.

The rearrangement joins TRBV29-1 to TRBJ1-2, with 9 bases that match TRBD1. Losses at the gene ends were 6 bases for V and 4 bases for J; bases not matched to a gene: 3. Germline loops: CDR1 SQVTM, CDR2 ANQGSEA. CDR3 length equals 12 residues. The CDR3: CSVDRGSYGYTF. The DNA of the CDR3 is TGCAGCGTGGACAGGGGAAGCTATGGCTACACCTTC.

The J gene is TRBJ2-7, the V gene TRBV20-1; D not certain. V lost 2 bases, J lost 8 bases, and 10 bases lay in between. The CDR3 contains 11 residues. Looked up from germline, CDR1 is DFQATT and CDR2 is SNEGSKA (reference sequence). The CDR3 is CSARSGPQQYF. The CDR3 DNA reads TGCAGTGCTAGATCTGGGCCGCAGCAGTACTTC.

The chain is built from TRBV28 and TRBJ2-3; D gene ambiguous. The CDR3 is 12 amino acids. CDR1 MDHEN and CDR2 SYDVKM come from the germline V gene. V lost 4 bases and J lost 2, with 4 bases in between. The CDR3 loop reads CASSSITDTQYF. As DNA, the CDR3 is TGTGCCAGCAGTTCAATCACAGATACGCAGTATTTT.

This clone was seen a single time. The CDR3: CATSRDWGGSSYNEQFF. In DNA, the CDR3 is TGTGCCACCAGCAGAGATTGGGGCGGGAGCTCCTACAATGAGCAGTTCTTC. This chain joins TRBV15 and TRBJ2-1, with 7 bases fitting TRBD2. This CDR3 has 17 amino acids. The germline gives CDR1 LNHNV, CDR2 YYDKDF (reference sequence). The ends lost 0 bases at V and 0 bases at J; junction bases unmatched: 5.

The rearrangement links TRBV5-4 to TRBJ2-7; D uncertain. Trimming pared 3 bases from V and 4 bases from J, leaving 5 bases between. The CDR3 totals 11 residues. Germline values: CDR1 SGHNT, CDR2 YYREEE (reference sequence). For the CDR3, the DNA is TGTGCCAGCAGCTCTCTATACGAGCAGTACTTC. Its protein product is CASSSLYEQYF. Full variable domain (remainder filled in from reference TRBV5-4 and TRBJ2-7): ETGVTQSPTHLIKTRGQQVTLRCSSQSGHNTVSWYQQALGQGPQFIFQYYREEENGRGNFPPRFSGLQFPNYSSELNVNALELDDSALYLCASSSLYEQYFGPGTRLTVT.

The chain employs TRBV28 and TRBJ2-7, with 8 positions matching TRBD2. The length of the CDR3 is 15 residues. The germline CDR1 and CDR2 sequences are MDHEN and SYDVKM. V lost 9 bases to trimming and J lost 7 bases; unmatched junction nucleotides: 17. This CDR3 reads CASGERLAGGREQYF. DNA of the CDR3: TGTGCCAGTGGTGAGAGGCTAGCGGGTGGGAGGGAGCAGTACTTC.

The chain employs TRBV28 and TRBJ1-2; D possibly corresponds to TRBD1 (5 bases). V gave up 5 bases and J gave up 1 base, with 8 bases separating them. Germline values: CDR1 MDHEN, CDR2 SYDVKM. The CDR3 length is 13 residues. CDR3 in amino acids: CASSIDSNYGYTF. The CDR3 DNA reads TGTGCCAGCAGTATCGACAGTAACTATGGCTACACCTTC.

The chain carries TRBV5-1 and TRBJ2-3, with TRBD2 matching over 15 bases. Germline V gene sequence: CDR1 SGHRS, CDR2 YFSETQ. J was trimmed by 0 bases and V by 7 bases; bases with no gene match: 9. This CDR3 region has 18 residues. The CDR3 reads CASALGTSGRRSTDTQYF. The DNA of the CDR3 is TGCGCCAGCGCCCTCGGGACTAGCGGGAGGAGGAGCACAGATACGCAGTATTTT.

This chain connects TRBV19 to TRBJ1-2, with D possibly being TRBD1 (5 bases). Germline V CDR1 and CDR2: LNHDA, SQIVND (reference sequence). V lost 4 bases to trimming and J lost 8 bases, with 20 bases between them. The CDR3 is 15 residues long. For the CDR3, the DNA is TGTGCCAGTAGTAAACAATTGATCCAGGGAAGGGGCTACACCTTC. Translated, it gives CASSKQLIQGRGYTF.

The chain has TRBV27 and TRBJ1-2; TRBD1 matches 7 bases. Germline V gene sequence: CDR1 MNHEY, CDR2 SMNVEV (reference sequence). Losses at the gene ends were 3 bases for V and 8 bases for J; bases not matched to a gene: 12. The CDR3 totals 15 residues. The CDR3 sequence: CASSFQGEWYEGYTF. The CDR3 DNA follows: TGTGCCAGCAGTTTCCAGGGGGAGTGGTATGAGGGCTACACCTTC.

This rearrangement joins TRBV19 to TRBJ2-7, with a tentative D call TRBD2 (6 bases). Germline assignment: CDR1 LNHDA and CDR2 SQIVND (reference sequence). The germline V and J ends were trimmed by 2 bases and 0 bases, with 8 bases remaining between them. The length of the CDR3 is 14 residues. This chain's CDR3 is CASSITGGSYEQYF. The CDR3 DNA is TGTGCCAGTAGTATAACCGGGGGCTCCTACGAGCAGTACTTC.